This T cell receptor (beta chain) was observed in a study of blood T cell repertoires in COVID-19. Study-wide context: The United States, Italy and Spain provided the acute and convalescent COVID-19 samples. PBMCs, B-cell-depleted T cells, or T cells provided the cDNA or gDNA that made up the material.

The germline V gene has CDR1 LGHDT and CDR2 YNNKEL (reference sequence). The V and J ends lost 1 base and 1 base respectively, with 12 bases between them. The CDR3 is made up of 16 amino acids. The authors' processing: Amplification with reference gene primers provided the estimates of nucleated cell counts. TCRdb's copy holds only in-frame clones and misses some; the assay was immunoSEQ multiplex PCR. The DNA gave D and trimming, while V, J and clone size come from that table. The sample contains fewer than 200,000 clones, 65% to 85% of which appear only once. Self-reported history from a screening survey and questionnaire set each donor's cohort.

The clonotype originates from a woman in her thirties or forties with acute COVID-19. Sequencing was performed on PBMCs or T cells enriched from blood (not recorded which). The genes are TRBV3-1 (or the pseudogene TRBV3-2) and TRBJ2-3; D unresolved. The CDR3 is CASSQGLATGTDTQYF. CDR3 DNA: TGTGCCAGCAGCCAAGGACTCGCTACTGGCACAGATACGCAGTATTTT.